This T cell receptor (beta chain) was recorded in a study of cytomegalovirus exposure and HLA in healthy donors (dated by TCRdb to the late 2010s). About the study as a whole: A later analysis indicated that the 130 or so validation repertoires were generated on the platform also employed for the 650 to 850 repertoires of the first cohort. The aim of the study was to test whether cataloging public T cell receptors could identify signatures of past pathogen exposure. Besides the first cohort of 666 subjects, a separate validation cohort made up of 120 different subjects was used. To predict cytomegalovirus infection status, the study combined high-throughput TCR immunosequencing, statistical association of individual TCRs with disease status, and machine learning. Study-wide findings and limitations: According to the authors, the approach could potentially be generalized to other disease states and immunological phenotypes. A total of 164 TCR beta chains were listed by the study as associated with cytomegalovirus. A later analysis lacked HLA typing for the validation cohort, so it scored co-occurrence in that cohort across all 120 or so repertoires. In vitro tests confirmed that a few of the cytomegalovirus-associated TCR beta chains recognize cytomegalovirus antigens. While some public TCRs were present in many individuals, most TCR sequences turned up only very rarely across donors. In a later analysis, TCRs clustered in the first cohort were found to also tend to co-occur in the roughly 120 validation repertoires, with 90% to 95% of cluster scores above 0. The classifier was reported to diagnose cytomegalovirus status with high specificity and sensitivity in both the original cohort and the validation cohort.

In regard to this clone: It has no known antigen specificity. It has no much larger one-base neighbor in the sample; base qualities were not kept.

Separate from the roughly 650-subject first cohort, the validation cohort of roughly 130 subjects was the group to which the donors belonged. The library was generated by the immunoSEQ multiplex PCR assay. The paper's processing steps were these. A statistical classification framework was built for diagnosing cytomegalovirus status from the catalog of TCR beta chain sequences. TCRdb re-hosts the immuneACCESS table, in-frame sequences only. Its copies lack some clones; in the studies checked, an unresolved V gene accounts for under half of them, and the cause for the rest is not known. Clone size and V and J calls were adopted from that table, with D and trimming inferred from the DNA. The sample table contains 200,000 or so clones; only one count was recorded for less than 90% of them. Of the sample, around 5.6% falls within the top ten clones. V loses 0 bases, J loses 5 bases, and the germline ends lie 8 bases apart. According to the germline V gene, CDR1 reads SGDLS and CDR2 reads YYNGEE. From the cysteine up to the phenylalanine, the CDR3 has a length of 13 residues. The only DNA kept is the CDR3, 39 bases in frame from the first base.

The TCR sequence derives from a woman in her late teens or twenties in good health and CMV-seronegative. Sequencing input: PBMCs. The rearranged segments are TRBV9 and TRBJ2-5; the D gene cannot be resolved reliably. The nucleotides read TGTGCCAGCAGCGTAGGGTTTGAGGAGACCCAGTACTTC. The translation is CASSVGFEETQYF.